Each of the 20 T cell receptor beta chains below was sequenced from the same sample in a study of PD-1 blockade in mismatch repair-deficient tumors. Measured with immunoSEQ multiplex PCR; TCRdb has only the in-frame clones, and not every one. The sample contains some 40,000 clones, roughly 84% of which appear only once. This specimen was PBMCs, taken roughly 40 weeks after starting pembrolizumab. These receptors all stem from an adult with mismatch repair-deficient cancer.

The gene calls are TRBV6-6 and TRBJ2-2, with 7 bases identical to TRBD2. Germline V CDR1 and CDR2: MNHNY, SVGAGI (reference sequence). The CDR3 length is 16 residues. V lost 2 bases to trimming and J lost 7 bases; unmatched junction nucleotides: 10. In DNA form, the CDR3 reads TGTGCCAGCAGTTACCCCGGAGCGGGGACGGGCGGGGAGCTGTTTTTT. Translated, it gives CASSYPGAGTGGELFF.

V usage is TRBV29-1 and J usage is TRBJ1-4; 9 nucleotides agree with TRBD1. The CDR3 extends over 16 amino acids. Per the germline V gene, CDR1 is SQVTM and CDR2 is ANQGSEA. Trimming at V came to 6 bases and at J to 8 bases, leaving 16 bases not matched to a gene. As DNA, the CDR3 is TGCAGCGTATCAGTCGGGAGGGACAGGGTGCAAGAAAAACTGTTTTTT. As protein: CSVSVGRDRVQEKLFF.

This rearrangement joins TRBV27 to TRBJ2-7, with 7 bases identical to TRBD2. Germline assignment: CDR1 MNHEY and CDR2 SMNVEV (reference sequence). The CDR3 sequence is 15 residues long. The V and J ends lost 3 bases and 1 base, in that order; junction bases with no gene match: 6. The DNA of the CDR3 is TGTGCCAGCAGTTTCCGTCGGACTAGGTCCTACGAGCAGTACTTC. This translates into CASSFRRTRSYEQYF.

The genes are TRBV7-2 and TRBJ2-5; D possibly corresponds to TRBD1 (6 bases). The CDR3 loop spans 13 amino acids. Trimming left V 5 bases short and J 3 bases short, with 10 bases between. CDR1 and CDR2 (germline): SGHTA, FQGNSA. CDR3 DNA: TGTGCCAGCAGCGGATGGGACAAAGAGACCCAGTACTTC. Its protein is CASSGWDKETQYF. The complete variable domain, with remaining parts taken from reference TRBV7-2 and TRBJ2-5, reads GAGVSQSPSNKVTEKGKDVELRCDPISGHTALYWYRQSLGQGLEFLIYFQGNSAPDKSGLPSDRFSAERTGGSVSTLTIQRTQQEDSAVYLCASSGWDKETQYFGPGTRLLVL.

Comment on this clone: At one end, the junction sequence differs from germline, possibly due to a read error. V and J are TRBV29-1 and TRBJ2-3; 10 bases are shared with TRBD2. The CDR3 consists of 13 residues. CDR1 is SQVTM and CDR2 is ANQGSEA in the germline V gene. In DNA form, the CDR3 reads TGCAGCGTTGTTACTAGCGGGACAGATGCGCAGTATTTT. It is translated as CSVVTSGTDAQYF.

This clone was found once. This chain links TRBV5-1 with TRBJ1-2, with D hard to call. V lost 0 bases and J lost 6, with 9 bases in between. This CDR3 comprises 13 residues. The V gene's germline CDR1 is SGHRS and CDR2 YFSETQ. The DNA of the CDR3 is TGCGCCAGCAGCTTGGCTGGGCTCAATGGCTACACCTTC. Protein sequence: CASSLAGLNGYTF. Filled out from reference TRBV5-1 and TRBJ1-2, the complete variable domain reads KAGVTQTPRYLIKTRGQQVTLSCSPISGHRSVSWYQQTPGQGLQFLFEYFSETQRNKGNFPGRFSGRQFSNSRSEMNVSTLELGDSALYLCASSLAGLNGYTFGSGTRLTVV.

The chain is built from TRBV7-9 and TRBJ2-1, with 12 nucleotides matching TRBD2. Germline CDR1 SEHNR, CDR2 FQNEAQ (reference sequence). There are 17 residues in the CDR3. J was trimmed by 9 bases and V by 4 bases; bases with no gene match: 13. The CDR3 here is CASSSASGRAYSVEQFF. The CDR3 DNA is TGTGCCAGCAGCTCGGCTAGCGGGAGGGCCTATTCCGTTGAGCAGTTCTTC. The variable domain in full, with the rest retrieved from reference TRBV7-9 and TRBJ2-1, is DTGVSQNPRHKITKRGQNVTFRCDPISEHNRLYWYRQTLGQGPEFLTYFQNEAQLEKSRLLSDRFSAERPKGSFSTLEIQRTEQGDSAMYLCASSSASGRAYSVEQFFGPGTRLTVL.

The chain combines TRBV29-1 with TRBJ2-3; D uncertain. Trimming left V 4 bases short and J 0 bases short, with 11 bases between. Per the germline V gene, CDR1 is SQVTM and CDR2 is ANQGSEA. The CDR3 spans 14 residues. This CDR3 reads CSVVLSTSTDTQYF. The DNA of the CDR3 is TGCAGCGTTGTGCTGTCTACTAGCACAGATACGCAGTATTTT.

In DNA, the CDR3 is TGCGCCAGCAGGGTGGAGACAGGGTTGTTATATGGCTACACCTTC. Translated: CASRVETGLLYGYTF. The chain couples TRBV5-1 to TRBJ1-2, with TRBD1 matching 7 bases. Germline V CDR1 and CDR2: SGHRS, YFSETQ. The CDR3 length is 15 residues. V was clipped by 5 bases and J by 5 bases; unmatched bases: 12. Based on the CDR3 plus reference TRBV5-1 and TRBJ1-2, the full variable domain is KAGVTQTPRYLIKTRGQQVTLSCSPISGHRSVSWYQQTPGQGLQFLFEYFSETQRNKGNFPGRFSGRQFSNSRSEMNVSTLELGDSALYLCASRVETGLLYGYTFGSGTRLTVV.

This clone was seen a single time. The chain has TRBV30 and TRBJ2-2, with TRBD1 as a possible D gene (5 bases). CDR3 length: 13 amino acids. Trimming cost V 7 bases and J 4 bases, with 13 bases left between them. From germline, CDR1 is GTSNPN and CDR2 SVGIG (reference sequence). The CDR3 here is CASRAAFTGELFF. The CDR3 DNA is TGTGCCTCCAGGGCAGCTTTCACCGGGGAGCTGTTTTTT.

This clone occurred a few times. The chain links TRBV9 to TRBJ2-7, with TRBD1 matching over 9 bases. The CDR3 is 14 amino acids. V dropped 4 bases and J dropped 3; count of bases not matched to a gene: 5. Germline values: CDR1 SGDLS, CDR2 YYNGEE. The CDR3 loop is CASSFGQGHYEQYF. CDR3 in DNA: TGTGCCAGCAGCTTCGGACAGGGGCACTACGAGCAGTACTTC.

This chain connects TRBV19 to TRBJ2-5; no definite D call. The V end lost 3 bases, the J end lost 5 bases, and 13 bases lay between the germline ends. The germline CDR1 and CDR2 sequences are LNHDA and SQIVND (reference sequence). This CDR3 has 14 amino acids. For the CDR3, the DNA is TGTGCCAGTAGTATCCTGGTCTCTGCGGAGACCCAGTACTTC. Translated, it gives CASSILVSAETQYF.

The genes are TRBV30 and TRBJ1-6, with D hard to call. The CDR3 extends over 13 amino acids. CDR1 is GTSNPN, CDR2 SVGIG, per germline (reference sequence). V gave up 0 bases and J gave up 7 bases, with 7 bases separating them. The DNA for the CDR3 is TGTGCCTGGAGTGTGACTGAAAATTCACCCCTCCACTTT. Translation gives CAWSVTENSPLHF.

This clone was recorded a few times. V usage is TRBV6-5 and J usage is TRBJ2-7, with 13 bases aligning to TRBD2. The V segment lost 5 bases and the J segment 4 bases; nucleotides outside the gene matches: 2. CDR3 length equals 14 residues. Looked up from germline, CDR1 is MNHEY and CDR2 is SVGAGI. The CDR3 protein is CASSRTSGGYEQYF. CDR3 DNA: TGTGCCAGCAGTCGGACTAGCGGGGGATACGAGCAGTACTTC.

The rearrangement joins TRBV30 to TRBJ1-2, with D perhaps TRBD1 (6 bases). Trimming shortened V by 0 bases and J by 2 bases, and 13 bases separated the two germline ends. The germline V gene has CDR1 GTSNPN and CDR2 SVGIG (reference sequence). The CDR3 length is 15 residues. The CDR3 coding sequence is TGTGCCTGGAGTGTACCGGTAGGGGGAAACTATGGCTACACCTTC. Translating gives CAWSVPVGGNYGYTF.

The chain links TRBV4-1 to TRBJ1-3; D call uncertain. CDR1 MGHRA and CDR2 YSYEKL come from the germline V gene. This CDR3 has 15 residues. Trimming took 0 bases from V and 7 from J, leaving 13 bases between them. CDR3 protein: CASSQDLTPGNTIYF. The CDR3 nucleotides are TGCGCCAGCAGCCAAGATTTAACACCGGGGAACACCATATATTTT.

The rearrangement joins TRBV5-6 to TRBJ2-3, with unresolved D. V lost 2 bases and J 0 bases, leaving 7 bases between the germline ends. CDR1 SGHDT and CDR2 YYEEEE come from the germline V gene. The CDR3 covers 14 residues. The CDR3 protein is CASSLETSTDTQYF. In DNA form, the CDR3 reads TGTGCCAGCAGCTTAGAGACTAGCACAGATACGCAGTATTTT.

The chain joins TRBV6-1 to TRBJ2-7; a weak D match, TRBD1 (6 bases). Trimming shortened V by 9 bases and J by 1 base, and 13 bases separated the two germline ends. The CDR3 extends over 13 amino acids. Germline V gene lookup returns CDR1 MNHNS and CDR2 SASEGT. The CDR3 sequence: CASQGSPSYEQYF. In DNA, the CDR3 is TGTGCCAGTCAGGGGTCTCCTTCCTACGAGCAGTACTTC.

The chain employs TRBV28 and TRBJ2-5, with 13 bases identical to TRBD2. Trimming at V came to 5 bases and at J to 4 bases, leaving 10 bases not matched to a gene. The length of the CDR3 is 17 residues. The germline V gene has CDR1 MDHEN and CDR2 SYDVKM. The DNA of the CDR3 is TGTGCCAGCAGTCCCATCGGACTAGCGGGAGTTGGAGAGACCCAGTACTTC. This encodes CASSPIGLAGVGETQYF.

The CDR3 here is CASSLERGTEAFF. The CDR3 region has the DNA TGCGCCAGCAGCTTGGAACGGGGGACTGAAGCTTTCTTT. The chain recombines TRBV5-1 with TRBJ1-1, with D tentatively TRBD1 (5 bases). The CDR3 is 13 residues long. The V gene lost 0 bases and the J gene lost 5 bases, with 8 bases spanning the gap. Germline-derived CDR1 and CDR2 are SGHRS and YFSETQ.